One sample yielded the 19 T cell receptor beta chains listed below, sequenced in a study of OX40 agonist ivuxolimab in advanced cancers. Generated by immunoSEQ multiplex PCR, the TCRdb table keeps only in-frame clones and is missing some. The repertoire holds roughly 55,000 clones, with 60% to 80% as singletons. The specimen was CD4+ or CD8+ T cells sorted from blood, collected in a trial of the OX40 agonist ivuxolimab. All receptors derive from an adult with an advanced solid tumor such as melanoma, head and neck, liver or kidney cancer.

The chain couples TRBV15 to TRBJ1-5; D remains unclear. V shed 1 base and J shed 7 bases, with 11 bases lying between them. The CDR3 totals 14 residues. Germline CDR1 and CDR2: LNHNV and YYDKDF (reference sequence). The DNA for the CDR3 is TGTGCCACCAGCAGAGGAGGGTGGGGACAGCCCCAGCATTTT. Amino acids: CATSRGGWGQPQHF.

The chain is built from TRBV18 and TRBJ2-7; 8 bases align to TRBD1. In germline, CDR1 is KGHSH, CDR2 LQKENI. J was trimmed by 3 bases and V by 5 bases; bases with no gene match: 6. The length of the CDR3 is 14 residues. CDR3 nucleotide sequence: TGTGCCAGCTCAGCCGGGACAGGAGGCTACGAGCAGTACTTC. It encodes CASSAGTGGYEQYF.

The CDR3 sequence is CASSESGYNEQFF. The CDR3 nucleotides are TGCGCCAGCAGTGAATCAGGGTACAATGAGCAGTTCTTC. This rearrangement joins TRBV10-2 to TRBJ2-1; TRBD1 might be the D (5 bases). Per germline, CDR1 WSHSY and CDR2 SAAADI. Trimming left V 3 bases short and J 4 bases short, with 7 bases between. This CDR3 comprises 13 residues.

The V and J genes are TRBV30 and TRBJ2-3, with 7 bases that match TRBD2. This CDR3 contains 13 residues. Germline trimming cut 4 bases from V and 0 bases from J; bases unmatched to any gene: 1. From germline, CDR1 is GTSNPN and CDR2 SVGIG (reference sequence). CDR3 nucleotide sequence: TGTGCCTGGACTAGCGGTAGCACAGATACGCAGTATTTT. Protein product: CAWTSGSTDTQYF.

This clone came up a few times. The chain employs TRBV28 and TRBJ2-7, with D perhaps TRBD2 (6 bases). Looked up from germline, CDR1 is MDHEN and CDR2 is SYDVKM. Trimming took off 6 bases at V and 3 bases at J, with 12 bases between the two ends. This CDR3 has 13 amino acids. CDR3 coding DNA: TGTGCCAGCAGCCGGCCGGGGGTCTACGAGCAGTACTTC. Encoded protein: CASSRPGVYEQYF. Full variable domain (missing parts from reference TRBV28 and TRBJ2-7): DVKVTQSSRYLVKRTGEKVFLECVQDMDHENMFWYRQDPGLGLRLIYFSYDVKMKEKGDIPEGYSVSREKKERFSLILESASTNQTSMYLCASSRPGVYEQYFGPGTRLTVT.

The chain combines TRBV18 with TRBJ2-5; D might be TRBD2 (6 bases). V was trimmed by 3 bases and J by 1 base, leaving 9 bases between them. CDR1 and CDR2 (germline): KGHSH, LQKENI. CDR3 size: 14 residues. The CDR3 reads CASSPLGGQETQYF. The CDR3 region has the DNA TGTGCCAGCTCACCTCTCGGGGGCCAAGAGACCCAGTACTTC.

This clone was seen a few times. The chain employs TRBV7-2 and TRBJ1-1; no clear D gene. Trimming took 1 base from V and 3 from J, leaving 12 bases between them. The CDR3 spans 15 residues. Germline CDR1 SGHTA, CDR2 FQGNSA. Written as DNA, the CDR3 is TGTGCCAGCAGCTTAGGCGGGGATTGGGACACTGAAGCTTTCTTT. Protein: CASSLGGDWDTEAFF.

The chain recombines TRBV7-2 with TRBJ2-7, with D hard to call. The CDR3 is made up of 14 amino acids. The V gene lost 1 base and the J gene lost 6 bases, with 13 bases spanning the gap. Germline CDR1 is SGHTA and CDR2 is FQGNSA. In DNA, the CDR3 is TGTGCCAGCAGCTTAGACAATGCAGTCTCCGAGCAGTACTTC. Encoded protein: CASSLDNAVSEQYF. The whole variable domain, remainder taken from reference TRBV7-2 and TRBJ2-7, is GAGVSQSPSNKVTEKGKDVELRCDPISGHTALYWYRQSLGQGLEFLIYFQGNSAPDKSGLPSDRFSAERTGGSVSTLTIQRTQQEDSAVYLCASSLDNAVSEQYFGPGTRLTVT.

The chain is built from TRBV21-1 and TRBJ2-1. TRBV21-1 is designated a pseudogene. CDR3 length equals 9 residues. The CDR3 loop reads CASRPEQFF. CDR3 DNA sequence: TGTGCCAGCAGGCCTGAGCAGTTCTTC.

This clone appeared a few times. CDR3 protein: CASTGGLSSYNEQFF. The CDR3, as DNA: TGTGCCAGCACGGGGGGGCTGAGCTCCTACAATGAGCAGTTCTTC. The J gene is TRBJ2-1, the V gene TRBV11-2, with 8 bases identical to TRBD2. This CDR3 has 15 residues. Germline trimming cut 7 bases from V and 0 bases from J; bases unmatched to any gene: 5. Germline CDR1 and CDR2: SGHAT and FQNNGV.

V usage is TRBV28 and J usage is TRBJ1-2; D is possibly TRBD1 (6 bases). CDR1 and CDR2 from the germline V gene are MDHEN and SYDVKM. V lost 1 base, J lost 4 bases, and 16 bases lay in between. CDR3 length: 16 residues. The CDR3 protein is CASSLSPGASLYGYTF. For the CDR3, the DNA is TGTGCCAGCAGTTTATCTCCGGGGGCGTCACTCTATGGCTACACCTTC.

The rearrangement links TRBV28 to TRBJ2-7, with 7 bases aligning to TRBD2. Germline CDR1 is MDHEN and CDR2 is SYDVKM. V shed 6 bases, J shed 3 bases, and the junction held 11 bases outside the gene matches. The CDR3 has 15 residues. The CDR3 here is CASSRGLGLGYEQYF. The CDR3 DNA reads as TGTGCCAGCAGCCGAGGACTAGGCCTCGGCTACGAGCAGTACTTC.

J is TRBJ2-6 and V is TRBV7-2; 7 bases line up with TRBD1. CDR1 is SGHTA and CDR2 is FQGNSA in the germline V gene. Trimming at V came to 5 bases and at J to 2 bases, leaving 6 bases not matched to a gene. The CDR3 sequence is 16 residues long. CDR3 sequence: CASSHRQGTGANVLTF. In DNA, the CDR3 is TGTGCCAGCAGCCACCGACAGGGAACTGGGGCCAACGTCCTGACTTTC. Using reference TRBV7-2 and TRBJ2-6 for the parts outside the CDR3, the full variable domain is GAGVSQSPSNKVTEKGKDVELRCDPISGHTALYWYRQSLGQGLEFLIYFQGNSAPDKSGLPSDRFSAERTGGSVSTLTIQRTQQEDSAVYLCASSHRQGTGANVLTFGAGSRLTVL.

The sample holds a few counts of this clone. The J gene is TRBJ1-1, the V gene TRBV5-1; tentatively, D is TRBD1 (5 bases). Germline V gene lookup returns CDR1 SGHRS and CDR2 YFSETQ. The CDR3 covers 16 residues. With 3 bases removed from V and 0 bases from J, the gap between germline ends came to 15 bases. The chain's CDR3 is CASSSGLGEMNTEAFF. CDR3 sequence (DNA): TGCGCCAGCAGCTCCGGGCTGGGGGAAATGAACACTGAAGCTTTCTTT.

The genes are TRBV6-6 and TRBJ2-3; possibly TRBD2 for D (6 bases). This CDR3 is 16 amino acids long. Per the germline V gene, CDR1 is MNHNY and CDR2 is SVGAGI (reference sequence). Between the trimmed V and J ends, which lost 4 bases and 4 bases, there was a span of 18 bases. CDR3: CASSFGRGRGPDTQYF. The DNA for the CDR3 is TGTGCCAGCAGTTTCGGTCGGGGGAGAGGGCCAGATACGCAGTATTTT.

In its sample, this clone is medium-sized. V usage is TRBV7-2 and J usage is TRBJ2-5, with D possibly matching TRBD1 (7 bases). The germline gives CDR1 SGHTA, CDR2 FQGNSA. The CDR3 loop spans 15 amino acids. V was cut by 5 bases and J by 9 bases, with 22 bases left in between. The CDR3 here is CASSPSVGGGRAQYF. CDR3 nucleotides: TGTGCCAGCAGCCCCTCGGTCGGAGGGGGCAGGGCCCAGTACTTC.

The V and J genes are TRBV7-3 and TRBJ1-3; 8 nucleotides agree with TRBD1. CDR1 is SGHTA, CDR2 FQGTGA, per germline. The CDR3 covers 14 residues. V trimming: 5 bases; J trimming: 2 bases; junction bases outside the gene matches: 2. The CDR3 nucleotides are TGTGCCAGCAGCAGGACAGGGACTGGAAACACCATATATTTT. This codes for CASSRTGTGNTIYF.

The CDR3 region is CASSYAGHIYEQYF. DNA for the CDR3: TGTGCCAGCAGTTACGCCGGACACATCTACGAGCAGTACTTC. This chain connects TRBV6-5 to TRBJ2-7, with a possible D match to TRBD1 (5 bases). The CDR3 extends over 14 amino acids. The V and J ends lost 2 bases and 3 bases respectively, with 11 bases between them. Germline V lookup: CDR1 MNHEY, CDR2 SVGAGI.

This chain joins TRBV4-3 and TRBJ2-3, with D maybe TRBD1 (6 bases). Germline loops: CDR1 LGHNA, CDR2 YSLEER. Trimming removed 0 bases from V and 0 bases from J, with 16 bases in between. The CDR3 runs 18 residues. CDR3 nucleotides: TGCGCCAGCAGCCAAGATCTTTTAAGGGGGTTGAGCACAGATACGCAGTATTTT. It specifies CASSQDLLRGLSTDTQYF.